This TCR beta chain was identified in a study of cytomegalovirus exposure and HLA in healthy donors. Study at large: Most donors, about 82% of over 350 genotyped, fell in the Caucasian-associated ancestry cluster.

Germline V gives CDR1 LNHDA, CDR2 SQIVND (reference sequence). The CDR3 totals 15 residues. The V segment lost 7 bases and the J segment 5 bases; nucleotides outside the gene matches: 10. As to this clone: Its target is not known.

PCR employed 60 Vbeta and 13 Jbeta primers. Here immunoSEQ multiplex PCR was the method, and the copy in TCRdb shows in-frame clones only, minus some. The data contain about 170,000 clones, around three quarters of them seen just once; the ten biggest clones take up roughly 1.9%. Study results and limitations: From TCR beta sequences, most subjects' HLA-A and HLA-B alleles were reportedly predicted accurately. The authors listed roughly 150 TCR beta chains as cytomegalovirus-associated.

The chain is built from TRBV19 and TRBJ2-5, with 10 bases matching TRBD2. Sequenced sample: PBMCs. The receptor was isolated from a woman in her twenties or thirties in good health and CMV-seropositive. The CDR3 is CASTHVAGGGETQYF. For the CDR3, the DNA is TGTGCCAGTACCCACGTAGCGGGGGGCGGGGAGACCCAGTACTTC.